This T cell receptor (beta chain) is from a study of CD8 T cells in ankylosing spondylitis. Points on this clonotype: Its antigen is undetermined.

Libraries for TCR beta were made by quantitative 5'-RACE with molecular barcodes. Via MiXCR, TCRdb re-called the 5' RACE reads, giving one row per CDR3 protein. The sample has roughly 700,000 distinct CDR3 sequences; around 17% are singletons. Study-wide results and caveats: The study identified a TCR beta motif of roughly eight highly homologous variants that appeared characteristic of ankylosing spondylitis blood. Both synovial fluid and blood in reactive arthritis had previously been reported to carry some motif variants. The clones that were linked to disease were reported to be significantly enriched in matched synovial fluid samples from ankylosing spondylitis patients. Those disease-linked clones were CD8+; they were also relatively rare in peripheral blood.

The CDR3 totals 19 residues. The germline V gene has CDR1 LGHDT and CDR2 YNNKEL (reference sequence). J was trimmed by 1 base and V by 0 bases; bases with no gene match: 6. This clonotype was obtained from a male donor with ankylosing spondylitis. The rearrangement joins TRBV3-1 to TRBJ2-1; TRBD2 matches at 13 bases. Material: blood, either unsorted or a sorted T cell fraction (not recorded which). As DNA, the CDR3 is TGTGCCAGCAGCCAAGATGGACTAGCGGGAGTTCTATCCTACAATGAGCAGTTCTTC. Protein sequence: CASSQDGLAGVLSYNEQFF.